Listed below are T cell receptor beta chains from one sample, sequenced in a study of blood T cell repertoires in COVID-19. TCRdb's table, derived via immunoSEQ multiplex PCR, lists solely in-frame clones and lacks some. Of over 110,000 clones in the sample, about 76% were seen once. Sequencing input: peripheral blood. The receptor set was obtained from a human donor in a cohort sampled during active COVID-19. Each CDR3 is given with its conserved first and last residue. The D gene is left open where the match is weak. The listing skips clone size in some rows; elsewhere it reads once, few, many or a size class.

j_gene	len	abundance	v_gene	d_gene	CDR3aa	CDR3nt
TRBJ1-5	19	NA	TRBV28	NA	CASSLFRTARGLSNQPQHF	TGTGCCAGCAGTTTATTTCGGACAGCTCGAGGTCTCAGCAATCAGCCCCAGCATTTT
TRBJ1-2	18	NA	TRBV7-9	TRBD1	CASSQGDLPTGVEYGYTF	TGTGCCAGCAGCCAAGGGGACCTACCGACAGGGGTCGAATATGGCTACACCTTC
TRBJ2-1	16	NA	TRBV9	NA	CASSLSVGSSYNEQFF	TGTGCCAGCAGCCTGAGTGTCGGGAGCTCCTACAATGAGCAGTTCTTC
TRBJ2-1	13	NA	TRBV28	NA	CASSFWGDNEQFF	TGTGCCAGCAGTTTCTGGGGAGACAATGAGCAGTTCTTC
TRBJ2-7	14	NA	TRBV20-1	TRBD2	CSASDRLADYEQYF	TGCAGTGCTAGTGATCGACTAGCGGACTACGAGCAGTACTTC
TRBJ2-7	14	few	TRBV5-4	NA	CASSLGELAYEQYF	TGTGCCAGCAGCTTGGGGGAACTAGCCTACGAGCAGTACTTC
TRBJ2-7	17	NA	TRBV28	TRBD1	CASSRTRGRDRGYEQYF	TGTGCCAGCAGTAGGACCCGCGGGCGGGACAGGGGATACGAGCAGTACTTC
TRBJ2-1	16	NA	TRBV19	TRBD1	CASSIEAGTGNNEQFF	TGTGCCAGTAGTATAGAAGCCGGGACAGGGAACAATGAGCAGTTCTTC
TRBJ1-2	15	once	TRBV28	NA	CASSPASEPSYGYTF	TGTGCCAGCAGCCCGGCCAGCGAGCCCAGCTATGGCTACACCTTC
TRBJ2-1	14	NA	TRBV5-4	NA	CASSRPGAYNEQFF	TGTGCCAGCAGTCGGCCAGGGGCCTACAATGAGCAGTTCTTC
TRBJ1-5	13	NA	TRBV4-2	NA	CASNHGGDQPQHF	TGTGCCAGCAATCACGGAGGGGATCAGCCCCAGCATTTT
TRBJ2-7	16	NA	TRBV16	TRBD1	CASSRRGGTGDYEQYF	TGTGCCAGCAGCCGTCGGGGCGGGACAGGGGATTACGAGCAGTACTTC
TRBJ2-7	14	NA	TRBV5-1	NA	CASSLGTNSYEQYF	TGCGCCAGCAGCTTGGGCACTAACTCCTACGAGCAGTACTTC
TRBJ2-7	18	NA	TRBV7-2	TRBD2	CASSLKGLAGGGSREQYF	TGTGCCAGCAGCCTCAAGGGACTAGCGGGAGGGGGGTCGAGGGAGCAGTACTTC
TRBJ1-5	13	few	TRBV4-3	NA	CASSQERGQPQHF	TGCGCCAGCAGCCAAGAACGGGGTCAGCCCCAGCATTTT
TRBJ1-2	14	many	TRBV5-1	NA	CASSLDSFGYGYTF	TGCGCCAGCAGCTTGGACAGTTTTGGTTATGGCTACACCTTC
TRBJ2-7	14	once	TRBV7-9	NA	CASSRVDGDYEQYF	TGTGCCAGCAGCAGGGTGGACGGGGACTACGAGCAGTACTTC
TRBJ2-3	16	NA	TRBV6-5	TRBD1	CASSYSWTGTTDTQYF	TGTGCCAGCAGTTACTCCTGGACAGGGACCACAGATACGCAGTATTTT
TRBJ1-2	15	few	TRBV19	TRBD1	CASTQPGQGNYGYTF	TGTGCCAGTACCCAGCCGGGACAGGGTAACTATGGCTACACCTTC
TRBJ2-5	14	NA	TRBV25-1	NA	CASIGRTLQETQYF	TGTGCCAGCATCGGACGGACTCTCCAAGAGACCCAGTACTTC
TRBJ2-7	15	once	TRBV5-1	TRBD1	CASNYGTGVTYEQYF	TGCGCCAGCAACTACGGGACAGGGGTCACCTACGAGCAGTACTTC
TRBJ1-1	13	NA	TRBV7-8	TRBD1	CASRDRGNTEAFF	TGTGCCAGCAGGGACAGGGGGAACACTGAAGCTTTCTTT
TRBJ2-7	15	NA	TRBV7-2	NA	CASSSGLASSYEQYF	TGTGCCAGCAGCTCCGGGCTAGCGAGCTCCTACGAGCAGTACTTC
TRBJ1-6	14	NA	TRBV6-5	TRBD1	CASRSGTGISPLHF	TGTGCCAGCAGGTCCGGGACAGGGATTTCACCCCTCCACTTT
TRBJ2-6	15	NA	TRBV3-1/TRBV3-2	NA	CASSQRGSGANVLTF	TGTGCCAGCAGCCAAAGGGGTTCTGGGGCCAACGTCCTGACTTTC
TRBJ2-1	15	once	TRBV3-1/TRBV3-2	TRBD2	CASNRSGRGYNEQFF	TGTGCCAGCAACCGTAGCGGGAGAGGATACAATGAGCAGTTCTTC
TRBJ2-5	14	NA	TRBV28	NA	CASSTKPREETQYF	TGTGCCAGCAGTACAAAACCTAGGGAGGAGACCCAGTACTTC
TRBJ1-5	15	few	TRBV19	TRBD1	CASRKDRAGNQPQHF	TGTGCCAGTAGAAAGGACAGGGCGGGGAATCAGCCCCAGCATTTT
TRBJ2-3	17	NA	TRBV29-1	NA	CSVDPSEGQKSTDTQYF	TGCAGCGTTGACCCTTCCGAGGGACAAAAAAGCACAGATACGCAGTATTTT
TRBJ2-3	15	NA	TRBV7-2	TRBD2	CASSLVAGVADTQYF	TGTGCCAGCAGCTTAGTAGCGGGAGTTGCAGATACGCAGTATTTT
TRBJ2-7	14	NA	TRBV7-9	NA	CASSKPGLSYEQYF	TGTGCCAGCAGCAAACCGGGACTCAGCTACGAGCAGTACTTC
TRBJ2-7	13	few	TRBV11-2	TRBD2	CAVGSGRGYEQYF	TGTGCCGTGGGTAGCGGGAGAGGTTACGAGCAGTACTTC
TRBJ2-7	13	NA	TRBV5-4	TRBD1	CASSSRDSYEQYF	TGTGCCAGCAGCTCACGGGACAGCTACGAGCAGTACTTC
TRBJ2-5	14	NA	TRBV18	NA	CASSRGTLQETQYF	TGTGCCAGCTCAAGGGGAACACTCCAAGAGACCCAGTACTTC
TRBJ1-1	16	NA	TRBV7-8	NA	CASSRGEGGMNTEAFF	TGTGCCAGCAGCCGAGGGGAGGGTGGGATGAACACTGAAGCTTTCTTT
TRBJ2-5	13	NA	TRBV7-9	TRBD1	CASSQGQVETQYF	TGTGCCAGCAGCCAGGGACAGGTCGAGACCCAGTACTTC
TRBJ1-1	16	NA	TRBV5-1	TRBD1	CASSESTGTGRSEAFF	TGCGCCAGCAGCGAGTCTACCGGGACAGGGCGCTCTGAAGCTTTCTTT
TRBJ1-1	13	NA	TRBV29-1	NA	CSATGGGYTEAFF	TGCAGCGCCACGGGGGGAGGTTACACTGAAGCTTTCTTT
TRBJ2-7	16	NA	TRBV15	TRBD2	CATSRGLLAGVDEQYF	TGTGCCACCAGCAGAGGGTTACTAGCGGGAGTGGACGAGCAGTACTTC
TRBJ2-7	17	NA	TRBV23-1	TRBD1	CASSHGRGIDPIYEQYF	TGCGCCAGCAGTCATGGCAGGGGGATAGACCCCATCTACGAGCAGTACTTC
TRBJ2-7	15	NA	TRBV2	NA	CASSEPAGPSYEQYF	TGTGCCAGCAGTGAACCGGCAGGGCCTAGCTACGAGCAGTACTTC
TRBJ2-7	19	NA	TRBV13	TRBD2	CASSLQTGLAGRTNYEQYF	TGTGCCAGCAGCTTACAGACCGGACTAGCGGGACGAACTAACTACGAGCAGTACTTC
TRBJ1-1	16	once	TRBV27	TRBD1	CASSTPRTGAIGEAFF	TGTGCCAGCAGTACCCCCAGGACAGGGGCGATTGGTGAAGCTTTCTTT
TRBJ2-1	16	NA	TRBV6-5	TRBD2	CASSYPGTSGYNEQFF	TGTGCCAGCAGTTACCCCGGGACTAGCGGGTACAATGAGCAGTTCTTC